These T cell receptor beta chains were read from a single sample in a study of blood T cell repertoires in COVID-19. Sequenced by immunoSEQ multiplex PCR; TCRdb stores in-frame clones only, minus some. The top ten clones hold about 1.5% of a sample with about 410,000 clones, around 86% of them seen once. Sequenced material: peripheral blood. All receptors come from a woman in her thirties with active or convalescent COVID-19. Each CDR3 is given with its conserved first and last residue. The D gene is left open where the match is weak. Not every row has a clone size; where given, it reads once, few, many or a size class.

j_call d_call clone_size cdr3_length v_call cdr3_aa cdr3_nt
TRBJ1-1 . . 12 TRBV29-1 CSVGVGGTEAFF TGCAGCGTTGGGGTCGGGGGCACTGAAGCTTTCTTT
TRBJ2-6 TRBD2 . 17 TRBV4-1 CASTKSGALSGANVLTF TGCGCCAGCACCAAGAGCGGGGCCCTCTCTGGGGCCAACGTCCTGACTTTC
TRBJ1-4 TRBD1 few 14 TRBV6-5 CASRGQGLNEKLFF TGTGCCAGCAGGGGACAGGGGTTAAATGAAAAACTGTTTTTT
TRBJ2-2 TRBD2 . 16 TRBV5-1 CASSPLAGVNTGELFF TGCGCCAGCAGCCCACTAGCGGGGGTGAACACCGGGGAGCTGTTTTTT
TRBJ2-5 . . 15 TRBV15 CATSRSPEYQETQYF TGTGCCACCAGCAGAAGTCCTGAGTACCAAGAGACCCAGTACTTC
TRBJ2-5 . . 15 TRBV5-5 CASSFYDGNQETQYF TGTGCCAGCAGCTTTTACGACGGGAACCAAGAGACCCAGTACTTC
TRBJ2-7 . . 15 TRBV7-9 CASSLDRAGDYEQYF TGTGCCAGCAGCTTAGACCGGGCAGGGGACTACGAGCAGTACTTC
TRBJ2-7 . . 14 TRBV7-2 CASSAEAVGYEQYF TGTGCCAGCAGCGCCGAGGCGGTCGGCTACGAGCAGTACTTC
TRBJ1-5 . . 13 TRBV6-5 CASSSGVEEPQHF TGTGCCAGCAGTTCAGGGGTAGAGGAACCCCAGCATTTT
TRBJ2-3 . . 14 TRBV6-4 CASSGGGGTDTQYF TGTGCCAGCAGCGGAGGGGGGGGCACGGATACGCAGTATTTT
TRBJ1-2 . . 14 TRBV4-1 CASSQDGRAQGYTF TGCGCCAGCAGCCAGGACGGGAGGGCTCAAGGCTACACCTTC
TRBJ2-2 TRBD1 . 17 TRBV7-9 CASSRERTGLRTGELFF TGTGCCAGCAGCAGAGAAAGGACAGGCCTTAGAACCGGGGAGCTGTTTTTT
TRBJ1-5 TRBD1 . 15 TRBV19 CASSMQGASNQPQHF TGTGCCAGTAGTATGCAGGGGGCGAGCAATCAGCCCCAGCATTTT
TRBJ2-5 . . 11 TRBV7-2 CASSEGGAQYF TGTGCCAGCAGCGAGGGGGGGGCCCAGTACTTC
TRBJ2-7 . few 12 TRBV29-1 CSVGGNAYEQYF TGCAGCGTTGGCGGGAACGCGTACGAGCAGTACTTC
TRBJ1-2 . few 14 TRBV18 CASFTLQANYGYTF TGTGCCAGCTTTACACTTCAGGCTAACTATGGCTACACCTTC
TRBJ1-1 . . 11 TRBV20-1 CSAKRGTEAFF TGCAGTGCTAAACGGGGGACTGAAGCTTTCTTT
TRBJ2-3 . . 14 TRBV24-1 CATSDGQSTDTQYF TGTGCCACCAGTGATGGCCAAAGCACAGATACGCAGTATTTT
TRBJ2-3 . . 13 TRBV7-2 CASSSLRTDTQYF TGTGCCAGCAGCTCCCTACGTACAGATACGCAGTATTTT
TRBJ2-1 . . 15 TRBV19 CASKGGGRFDNEQFF TGTGCCAGTAAGGGAGGTGGGCGGTTTGACAATGAGCAGTTCTTC
TRBJ1-3 . . 15 TRBV2 CASSEPGLSGNTIYF TGTGCCAGCAGTGAACCTGGACTCTCTGGAAACACCATATATTTT
TRBJ2-3 . . 12 TRBV29-1 CSVEQGSDTQYF TGCAGCGTTGAACAGGGATCAGATACGCAGTATTTT
TRBJ2-7 . once 14 TRBV7-9 CASSLEGQIAEQYF TGTGCCAGCAGCCTAGAAGGACAGATCGCCGAGCAGTACTTC
TRBJ1-2 TRBD1 . 15 TRBV6-5 CASRTVQGARYGYTF TGTGCCAGCAGAACCGTACAGGGGGCGCGTTATGGCTACACCTTC
TRBJ1-1 . . 15 TRBV6-6 CASSKKGVGGTEAFF TGTGCCAGCAGCAAAAAGGGGGTCGGAGGCACTGAAGCTTTCTTT
TRBJ1-3 . . 14 TRBV5-5 CASSSGGSGNTIYF TGTGCCAGCAGCTCCGGGGGATCTGGAAACACCATATATTTT
TRBJ2-7 . . 11 TRBV5-6 CASSLIGEQYF TGTGCCAGCAGTCTAATCGGGGAGCAGTACTTC
TRBJ2-3 . . 18 TRBV30 CAGRFSAGTSRVADTQYF TGTGCCGGACGCTTCTCCGCGGGGACTTCAAGGGTCGCAGATACGCAGTATTTT
TRBJ2-7 . few 14 TRBV14 CASSRARGSYEQYF TGTGCCAGCAGCCGCGCACGGGGATCCTACGAGCAGTACTTC
TRBJ1-1 . once 14 TRBV29-1 CSVAQQASNTEAFF TGCAGCGTCGCCCAACAGGCGTCGAACACTGAAGCTTTCTTT
TRBJ2-5 TRBD2 . 19 TRBV20-1 CSASRGQFIERGAQETQYF TGCAGTGCTAGTCGGGGTCAGTTTATCGAGCGGGGGGCTCAAGAGACCCAGTACTTC
TRBJ1-3 . . 16 TRBV2 CASSEALRQGGNTIYF TGTGCCAGCAGTGAAGCGCTTCGTCAGGGGGGAAACACCATATATTTT
TRBJ1-1 TRBD1 few 14 TRBV19 CASSMSRDSTEAFF TGTGCCAGTAGTATGAGCCGGGACAGCACTGAAGCTTTCTTT
TRBJ1-2 . . 15 TRBV3-1/TRBV3-2 CASSQVSAINYGYTF TGTGCCAGCAGCCAAGTTTCAGCGATTAACTATGGCTACACCTTC
TRBJ2-7 . . 12 TRBV29-1 CSVGRGSYEQYF TGCAGCGTTGGCCGGGGCTCCTACGAGCAGTACTTC
TRBJ1-4 . . 13 TRBV19 CATRSSGVGKLFF TGTGCCACTCGGTCGTCGGGTGTCGGAAAACTGTTTTTT
TRBJ2-1 TRBD2 . 20 TRBV5-1 CASSLEASSGRSPAYNEQFF TGCGCCAGCAGCTTGGAAGCCTCTAGCGGGAGGTCACCCGCCTACAATGAGCAGTTCTTC
TRBJ2-1 TRBD2 few 20 TRBV7-8 CASSLLRVLAGATKNNEQFF TGTGCCAGCAGCTTATTGAGGGTACTAGCGGGGGCCACCAAGAACAATGAGCAGTTCTTC
TRBJ2-1 TRBD1 once 15 TRBV19 CASTLDRGHYNEQFF TGTGCCAGTACCTTGGACAGGGGACATTACAATGAGCAGTTCTTC
TRBJ2-1 . . 13 TRBV12-3/TRBV12-4 CDNRSTSYNEQFF TGTGACAATCGATCAACTAGCTACAATGAGCAGTTCTTC
TRBJ1-1 . once 13 TRBV15 CATSRDLSTEAFF TGTGCCACCAGCAGAGATCTCAGCACTGAAGCTTTCTTT